This T cell receptor beta chain is from a study of radiotherapy plus CTLA-4 blockade in lung cancer. Generated by immunoSEQ multiplex PCR, the TCRdb table keeps only in-frame clones and is missing some. The data contain 30,000 to 35,000 clones, 70% to 80% of them singletons. The V gene lost 3 bases and the J gene lost 3 bases, with 11 bases spanning the gap. The CDR3 sequence is 13 residues long. Germline CDR1 is GTSNPN and CDR2 is SVGIG (reference sequence). This TCR was recovered from a human donor with non-small cell lung cancer who had stable disease on radiotherapy plus ipilimumab. The chain uses TRBV30 and TRBJ1-1; the D is unclear. The sequencing here drew on peripheral blood, taken from a patient treated with radiotherapy plus ipilimumab. DNA for the CDR3: TGTGCCTGGAGGATAGGAGGATACACTGAAGCTTTCTTT. Its protein is CAWRIGGYTEAFF. The full variable domain, completed using reference TRBV30 and TRBJ1-1, is SQTIHQWPATLVQPVGSPLSLECTVEGTSNPNLYWYRQAAGRGLQLLFYSVGIGQISSEVPQNLSASRPQDRQFILSSKKLLLSDSGFYLCAWRIGGYTEAFFGQGTRLTVV.